A selection of T cell receptor beta chains follows, all from one sample in a study of beta chain features in type 1 diabetes. Repertoires were generated with immunoSEQ multiplex PCR, while TCRdb's copy carries only in-frame clones and drops some. The table includes 330,000 or so clones, less than 20% detected once. The sequenced sample consisted of naive CD4+ T cells from blood. All receptors come from a woman younger than 35 in good health. Each CDR3 is given with its conserved first and last residue. A D gene is named only where the DNA matches it firmly. The size entry is marked missing in some rows and otherwise reads once, few, many or a size class.

D gene,V gene,clone size,J gene,CDR3 DNA,CDR3 protein
NA,TRBV7-6,few,TRBJ2-1,TGTGCCAGCAGCGCAGTAGTCAGTAGCGGAAAACCCTCCTACAATGAGCAGTTCTTC,CASSAVVSSGKPSYNEQFF
NA,TRBV7-6,NA,TRBJ2-5,TGTGCCAGCAGCCCCAAGGTCGGGAGAGAGACCCAGTACTTC,CASSPKVGRETQYF
TRBD1,TRBV5-1,few,TRBJ2-1,TGCGCCAGCAGCTTGGAATCGCAGGGGGTGAATGAGCAGTTCTTC,CASSLESQGVNEQFF
NA,TRBV5-6,NA,TRBJ1-1,TGTGCCAGCAGATCTTCGGGTACTGAAGCTTTCTTT,CASRSSGTEAFF
NA,TRBV9,NA,TRBJ2-7,TGTGCCAGCAGCACCGGGGGGCAACCCTACGAGCAGTACTTC,CASSTGGQPYEQYF
TRBD1,TRBV9,NA,TRBJ2-1,TGTGCCAGCAGCGTAGCTGGGACAGGGCTCTACAATGAGCAGTTCTTC,CASSVAGTGLYNEQFF
NA,TRBV2,few,TRBJ2-5,TGTGCCAGCAGGTATCAAGAGTCCCAGTACTTC,CASRYQESQYF
TRBD2,TRBV9,NA,TRBJ2-1,TGTGCCAGCAGCGTAGGGGTTAGCGGGAGCTCCTACAATGAGCAGTTCTTC,CASSVGVSGSSYNEQFF
TRBD1,TRBV5-1,few,TRBJ1-1,TGCGCCAGCAGCTTGGGACCTTACAGGGGGCGCACTGAAGCTTTCTTT,CASSLGPYRGRTEAFF
NA,TRBV6-5,NA,TRBJ2-7,TGTGCCAGCAGTTACTCCACAGATACCTACGAGCAGTACTTC,CASSYSTDTYEQYF
TRBD2,TRBV4-2,few,TRBJ2-3,TGTGCCAGCAGCCTCTTCGGGGGGGCCGAAGATACGCAGTATTTT,CASSLFGGAEDTQYF
TRBD2,TRBV10-3,NA,TRBJ2-3,TGTGCCATCAGTACCCAAGCGGGATACACAGATACGCAGTATTTT,CAISTQAGYTDTQYF
TRBD2,TRBV4-1,NA,TRBJ2-7,TGCGCCAGCAGCCGGCTGAGCGGGGGAACCTACGAGCAGTACTTC,CASSRLSGGTYEQYF
TRBD1,TRBV7-9,few,TRBJ2-1,TGTGCCAGCAGCTCCGCGACAGGGGATAATGAGCAGTTCTTC,CASSSATGDNEQFF
NA,TRBV5-1,NA,TRBJ2-1,TGCGCCAGCAGCTTGACGAACATTGAGCAGTTCTTC,CASSLTNIEQFF
TRBD1,TRBV4-1,few,TRBJ1-2,TGCGCCAGCAGCCAAGATAGACAGGGGAGGGTGAAGTATGGCTACACCTTC,CASSQDRQGRVKYGYTF
NA,TRBV15,NA,TRBJ1-4,TGTGCCACCAGCAGAGACATTGAAAAACTGTTTTTT,CATSRDIEKLFF
NA,TRBV12-5,few,TRBJ1-1,TGTGCTAGTGGGCGAGGAGCCACTGAAGCTTTCTTT,CASGRGATEAFF
NA,TRBV30,NA,TRBJ1-1,TGTGCCTGGACCTTGGCCCTACAGTGGAACACTGAAGCTTTCTTT,CAWTLALQWNTEAFF
NA,TRBV4-1,NA,TRBJ1-2,TGCGCCAGCAGCCACCCACCGACAGGTGACTATGGCTACACCTTC,CASSHPPTGDYGYTF
NA,TRBV29-1,NA,TRBJ2-7,TGCAGCGTTGAAATGAGGGACTACGAGCAGTACTTC,CSVEMRDYEQYF
TRBD1,TRBV5-6,NA,TRBJ2-7,TGTGCCAGCAGCTTGGGACAGGGGGACTACGAGCAGTACTTC,CASSLGQGDYEQYF
TRBD1,TRBV4-2,NA,TRBJ1-5,TGTGCCAGCAGCCAAGAGGACAGGGGCAATCAGCCCCAGCATTTT,CASSQEDRGNQPQHF
TRBD1,TRBV27,NA,TRBJ1-5,TGTGCCAGCAAGAGGGCAGGGGGTCAGCCCCAGCATTTT,CASKRAGGQPQHF
TRBD1,TRBV11-1,few,TRBJ2-1,TGTGCCAGCAGCAAGCAACAGGGGGCCCCGCAGTTCTTC,CASSKQQGAPQFF
TRBD1,TRBV7-8,few,TRBJ2-7,TGTGCCAGCAGCTTCTCCGGGACAGGGGTCGAGCAGTACTTC,CASSFSGTGVEQYF
NA,TRBV18,few,TRBJ2-1,TGTGCCAGCTCACCATCTGTCGCCTCAGCCTACAATGAGCAGTTCTTC,CASSPSVASAYNEQFF
TRBD1,TRBV5-6,NA,TRBJ2-4,TGTGCCAGCAGCTCAACAGGGGGGCGTGGAGTTCAGTACTTC,CASSSTGGRGVQYF
NA,TRBV9,few,TRBJ2-1,TGTGCCAGCAGCGCGAGCGGATCCAATGAGCAGTTCTTC,CASSASGSNEQFF
TRBD1,TRBV30,few,TRBJ1-2,TGTGCCTGGAGTCGACAGGGAGGCTACACCTTC,CAWSRQGGYTF
NA,TRBV5-1,NA,TRBJ1-2,TGCGCCAGCAGCGGCGGGACGGACTATGGCTACACCTTC,CASSGGTDYGYTF
TRBD1,TRBV30,few,TRBJ1-5,TGTGCCTGGAGTGTTTTACAGGGGCTCCATCAGCCCCAGCATTTT,CAWSVLQGLHQPQHF
TRBD1,TRBV7-8,NA,TRBJ1-1,TGTGCCAGCAGCCTCATGCGGACAGGGAACAGGATGAACACTGAAGCTTTCTTT,CASSLMRTGNRMNTEAFF
TRBD2,TRBV11-3,NA,TRBJ2-7,TGTGCCAGCAGCTTGTATGGACTAGCGGCTACCTACGAGCAGTACTTC,CASSLYGLAATYEQYF
NA,TRBV2,few,TRBJ1-1,TGTGCCAGCGCCCGAGCCCCAAACACTGAAGCTTTCTTT,CASARAPNTEAFF
TRBD1,TRBV7-9,NA,TRBJ2-5,TGTGCCAGCAGCTTAGCGCAGGGGGTGGAGACCCAGTACTTC,CASSLAQGVETQYF
TRBD1,TRBV5-6,few,TRBJ1-2,TGTGCCAGCAGGAGACAGGGTGGCTATGGCTACACCTTC,CASRRQGGYGYTF
NA,TRBV7-3,NA,TRBJ1-1,TGTGCCAGCAGCCTCGGACAGAACACTGAAGCTTTCTTT,CASSLGQNTEAFF
NA,TRBV7-2,few,TRBJ2-3,TGTGCCAGCAGCAACCGGGGAACAGATACGCAGTATTTT,CASSNRGTDTQYF
TRBD1,TRBV5-1,NA,TRBJ2-2,TGCGCCAGCAGCTTGGGCGCGGGACAGGGGGCGAACACCGGGGAGCTGTTTTTT,CASSLGAGQGANTGELFF
NA,TRBV2,few,TRBJ1-5,TGTGCCAGCAGTAACGTAGAGGGGGTAAGCAATCAGCCCCAGCATTTT,CASSNVEGVSNQPQHF
TRBD1,TRBV13,NA,TRBJ1-1,TGTGCCAGCAGCTTGACAGGGGAGGCTGAAGCTTTCTTT,CASSLTGEAEAFF
NA,TRBV5-1,NA,TRBJ1-6,TGCGCCAGCAGTTTAGGACGGGGGATTCATAATTCACCCCTCCACTTT,CASSLGRGIHNSPLHF